The subject of this entry is one T cell receptor (beta chain). This CDR3 region has 14 residues. The V end was cut by 5 bases, the J end by 0 bases, with 8 bases between. The germline CDR1 and CDR2 sequences are SGHTA and FQGNSA. Study processing details: Researchers report that nucleated cell counts were estimated from reference gene primer amplification. Measured with immunoSEQ multiplex PCR; TCRdb has only the in-frame clones, and not every one. V and J calls and clone size come straight from that table; D and trimming were deduced from the DNA. The sample yields approximately 300,000 clones, around four fifths seen once. The sample belongs to a study of blood T cell repertoires in COVID-19. Across the study: Donors in the United States, Italy and Spain gave samples during acute or convalescent COVID-19. Nucleic acid was either cDNA or gDNA, and it came from T cells, B-cell-depleted T cells, or PBMCs.

The sequence derives from a woman aged 50 to 65 with active or convalescent COVID-19. The chain employs TRBV7-2 and TRBJ1-3; D is unresolved. The source material was peripheral blood. Here the CDR3 reads CASSQRVSGNTIYF. The DNA for the CDR3 is TGTGCCAGCAGCCAACGGGTCTCTGGAAACACCATATATTTT.